The 21 T cell receptor beta chains below all came from one sample that was sequenced in a study of T cells in narcolepsy. TCRdb's table, derived via immunoSEQ multiplex PCR, lists solely in-frame clones and lacks some. The sample includes around 26,000 clones, roughly 86% of them seen just once. Sequences were obtained from CD45RA- memory CD4+ T cells from PBMCs. All receptors come from a human donor with narcolepsy.

The chain couples TRBV14 to TRBJ2-7, with 9 bases matching TRBD2. Trimming took 4 bases from V and 2 from J; bases not matched to a gene: 3. The CDR3 length is 14 residues. Germline V gene lookup returns CDR1 SGHDN and CDR2 FVKESK. The CDR3 nucleotides read TGTGCCAGCAGCCTAGCGGGAGAGACCTACGAGCAGTACTTC. The encoded protein is CASSLAGETYEQYF.

This clone appeared a few times. The chain is built from TRBV10-3 and TRBJ2-1; 9 bases are shared with TRBD2. CDR3 length equals 18 residues. V trimming: 2 bases; J trimming: 12 bases; junction bases outside the gene matches: 20. Germline lookup yields CDR1 ENHRY and CDR2 SYGVKD. CDR3 sequence: CAISENGSSGISTIGQFF. DNA of the CDR3: TGTGCCATCAGTGAGAATGGATCTAGCGGGATTTCGACAATTGGGCAGTTCTTC.

The J gene is TRBJ2-2, the V gene TRBV6-5, with D maybe TRBD1 (6 bases). From germline, CDR1 is MNHEY and CDR2 SVGAGI. The CDR3 loop spans 13 amino acids. V dropped 6 bases and J dropped 5 bases, with 10 bases sitting between them. Written as DNA, the CDR3 is TGTGCCAGCAGAGGACAGAGAACCGGGGAGCTGTTTTTT. It specifies CASRGQRTGELFF.

This clone is a singleton in its sample. The chain employs TRBV11-2 and TRBJ2-7; 9 positions agree with TRBD1. There are 15 residues in the CDR3. Losses at the gene ends were 5 bases for V and 9 bases for J; bases not matched to a gene: 14. Germline V gives CDR1 SGHAT, CDR2 FQNNGV. CDR3 bases: TGTGCCAGCAGCCCAGGTATGGGACAGGGCGTTGTGCAGTACTTC. Amino acid sequence: CASSPGMGQGVVQYF.

J is TRBJ2-3 and V is TRBV6-5, with 12 bases aligning to TRBD2. The CDR3 has 13 residues. With V trimmed by 7 bases and J by 5 bases, 1 base remained unmatched. CDR1 and CDR2 from the germline V gene are MNHEY and SVGAGI. The CDR3 DNA is TGTGCCAGCACGACTAGCGGGGGAGATACGCAGTATTTT. It codes for CASTTSGGDTQYF.

CDR3 sequence reads: CASNPDWSGDTLGGEKLFF. The CDR3 DNA sequence: TGTGCCAGCAACCCTGATTGGTCAGGGGACACTTTAGGCGGCGAAAAACTGTTTTTT. The rearrangement links TRBV7-9 to TRBJ1-4, with TRBD1 as a possible D gene (6 bases). V lost 7 bases and J 8 bases, leaving 32 bases between the germline ends. Germline V CDR1 and CDR2: SEHNR, FQNEAQ (reference sequence). The CDR3 is made up of 19 amino acids.

V and J are TRBV28 and TRBJ1-5, with a tentative D call TRBD1 (5 bases). Germline V gene sequence: CDR1 MDHEN, CDR2 SYDVKM. The CDR3 sequence is 14 residues long. Trimming left V 4 bases short and J 5 bases short, with 12 bases between. CDR3 residues: CASSYAGLHQPQHF. CDR3 bases: TGTGCCAGCAGTTATGCGGGACTTCATCAGCCCCAGCATTTT.

The genes are TRBV6-6 and TRBJ1-4, with D perhaps TRBD1 (6 bases). This CDR3 has 14 residues. The V end lost 0 bases, the J end lost 8 bases, and 10 bases lay between the germline ends. Germline assignment: CDR1 MNHNY and CDR2 SVGAGI (reference sequence). The DNA of the CDR3 is TGTGCCAGCAGTTACTCAGGGGGTAGGGAAAAACTGTTTTTT. It yields the protein CASSYSGGREKLFF.

V usage is TRBV28 and J usage is TRBJ2-1; 7 bases match TRBD1. This CDR3 contains 12 residues. V lost 7 bases and J lost 4; bases outside the gene matches: 1. Germline V gene lookup returns CDR1 MDHEN and CDR2 SYDVKM. CDR3 residues: CASMGQYNEQFF. The CDR3 DNA sequence: TGTGCCAGCATGGGACAGTACAATGAGCAGTTCTTC.

The J gene is TRBJ2-5, the V gene TRBV9; D is perhaps TRBD1 or TRBD2 (5 bases each). With the DNA end fitting TRBJ2-7 better, the J assignment may be wrong. The germline V gene has CDR1 SGDLS and CDR2 YYNGEE. This CDR3 is 15 amino acids long. The chain's CDR3 is CASSTGTLGTYEQYF. In DNA, the CDR3 is TGTGCCAGCAGTACGGGGACCTTAGGAACCTACGAGCAGTACTTC.

DNA of the CDR3: TGCGCCAGCAGCAGACAGGGGGCATTGGGTGAGCAGTTCTTC. This gives the protein CASSRQGALGEQFF. The V call is TRBV5-1, the J call TRBJ2-1; 10 bases fit TRBD1. Unmatched junction bases numbered 7, after V lost 4 bases and J lost 9 bases. The CDR3 length is 14 residues. The V gene's germline CDR1 is SGHRS and CDR2 YFSETQ.

This clone was detected only once. The chain carries TRBV28 and TRBJ2-1; TRBD2 matches 10 bases. Per the germline V gene, CDR1 is MDHEN and CDR2 is SYDVKM. The CDR3 totals 14 residues. V shed 5 bases and J 5 bases; nucleotides not matched to a gene: 3. The CDR3 sequence is CASSLLAGNNEQFF. The DNA of the CDR3 is TGTGCCAGCAGTCTACTAGCGGGAAACAATGAGCAGTTCTTC.

Worth noting for this clone: The conserved phenylalanine or tryptophan normally closing the CDR3 is absent here, so this likely arose from a read error. The V gene is TRBV28, the J gene TRBJ1-5, with D possibly matching TRBD1 (5 bases). Germline CDR1 is MDHEN and CDR2 is SYDVKM. The CDR3 extends over 19 amino acids. Deletions cut 6 bases from V and 7 bases from J, with 31 bases between. The CDR3 nucleotides are TGTGCCAGCAGACCCTCGAAGGGGCCGCAACGAGGTATAGGACAGCCCCAGCATCTT. Protein sequence: CASRPSKGPQRGIGQPQHL.

J is TRBJ1-1 and V is TRBV27; 7 bases map to TRBD1. The CDR3 is 13 residues long. Germline V CDR1 and CDR2: MNHEY, SMNVEV (reference sequence). The junction had 2 bases not matched to a gene; V was cut back by 3 bases and J by 4 bases. Here the CDR3 reads CASSLKGATEAFF. The CDR3 bases are TGTGCCAGCAGTTTGAAGGGGGCCACTGAAGCTTTCTTT.

V is TRBV6-1 and J is TRBJ2-3; D may be TRBD1 (6 bases). The V gene lost 7 bases and the J gene lost 0 bases, with 14 bases spanning the gap. CDR1 and CDR2 (germline): MNHNS, SASEGT. CDR3 length equals 15 residues. The DNA for the CDR3 is TGTGCCAGCACGGGACAACTGATTAGCACAGATACGCAGTATTTT. It is translated as CASTGQLISTDTQYF.

V and J are TRBV2 and TRBJ2-3, with 9 bases matching TRBD1. CDR3 size: 15 residues. V trimming: 6 bases; J trimming: 8 bases; junction bases outside the gene matches: 12. In germline, CDR1 is SNHLY, CDR2 FYNNEI. The CDR3 reads CASRASGTGFGTQYF. The CDR3 bases are TGTGCCAGCAGGGCTTCCGGGACAGGGTTCGGTACGCAGTATTTT. Full variable domain (remainder filled in from reference TRBV2 and TRBJ2-3): EPEVTQTPSHQVTQMGQEVILRCVPISNHLYFYWYRQILGQKVEFLVSFYNNEISEKSEIFDDQFSVERPDGSNFTLKIRSTKLEDSAMYFCASRASGTGFGTQYFGPGTRLTVL.

The chain combines TRBV4-3 with TRBJ2-1; 14 nucleotides agree with TRBD2. CDR1 and CDR2 from the germline V gene are LGHNA and YSLEER. The J segment lost 9 bases and the V segment lost 0 bases, leaving 7 bases of the junction unmatched. This CDR3 comprises 17 residues. CDR3 residues: CASSQDLGTSGRGEQFF. The CDR3 bases are TGCGCCAGCAGCCAAGATCTCGGGACTAGCGGGAGAGGTGAGCAGTTCTTC.

The gene calls are TRBV4-3 and TRBJ2-7; 10 nucleotides align to TRBD2. Trimming took 1 base from V and 4 from J; bases not matched to a gene: 4. The CDR3 is 15 residues long. The V gene's germline CDR1 is LGHNA and CDR2 YSLEER. CDR3: CASSQGSGRGYEQYF. The CDR3 coding sequence is TGCGCCAGCAGCCAAGGAAGCGGGAGGGGTTACGAGCAGTACTTC.

This clone was detected only a few times. The chain couples TRBV29-1 to TRBJ2-1; D unresolved. Trimming stripped 6 bases from V and 0 bases from J, with 12 bases between. This CDR3 has 14 residues. CDR1 and CDR2 from the germline V gene are SQVTM and ANQGSEA. The CDR3 nucleotides are TGCAGCGTCCCAAGAGCGAGCTCCTACAATGAGCAGTTCTTC. The encoded protein is CSVPRASSYNEQFF.

This chain joins TRBV29-1 and TRBJ2-7; TRBD2 matches at 13 bases. The CDR3 is 18 residues long. The J segment lost 5 bases and the V segment lost 6 bases, leaving 19 bases of the junction unmatched. The germline gives CDR1 SQVTM, CDR2 ANQGSEA. As DNA, the CDR3 is TGCAGCGTGGATATCGGGACTAGCGGGACTGGGAATGTGAACGAGCAGTACTTC. It is translated as CSVDIGTSGTGNVNEQYF.

In DNA, the CDR3 is TGTGCCAGCCGCCCGTACAGGGCCACCTATGGCTACACCTTC. Its protein is CASRPYRATYGYTF. The chain has TRBV27 and TRBJ1-2, with TRBD1 as a possible D gene (6 bases). The germline V and J ends were trimmed by 8 bases and 4 bases, with 17 bases remaining between them. The germline V gene has CDR1 MNHEY and CDR2 SMNVEV (reference sequence). This CDR3 is built from 14 residues.